This TCR beta chain was identified in a study of cytomegalovirus exposure and HLA in healthy donors. On the study more broadly: An early release of data contained some 80 million unique TCRs, which came from HLA-typed donors.

The ends lost 0 bases at V and 4 bases at J; junction bases unmatched: 5. The CDR3 loop spans 16 amino acids. Germline V gene lookup returns CDR1 ENHRY and CDR2 SYGVKD. As for this clone: The target antigen is unknown.

Study-level points and caveats: Later analysis demonstrated an association between a missense DCLRE1C variant and TCR beta V- and J-gene trimming.

Primers included in the PCR were 60 Vbeta and 13 Jbeta primers. Per the original data handling: Among the unique TCR beta chains that a later analysis counted, around 72 million in all, roughly 9.9 million were shared. Produced via immunoSEQ multiplex PCR; TCRdb's table is partial and in-frame only. Clone size and the V and J calls come from that table; the DNA yielded D and trimming. The table includes about 160,000 clones, about 76% detected once. The sequence was collected from a male donor in good health and CMV-seropositive. The chain links TRBV10-3 to TRBJ2-1; 8 bases are shared with TRBD1. Material: PBMCs. DNA for the CDR3: TGTGCCATCAGTGAGTCGATGGGACAGGCTTACAATGAGCAGTTCTTC. Protein product: CAISESMGQAYNEQFF.